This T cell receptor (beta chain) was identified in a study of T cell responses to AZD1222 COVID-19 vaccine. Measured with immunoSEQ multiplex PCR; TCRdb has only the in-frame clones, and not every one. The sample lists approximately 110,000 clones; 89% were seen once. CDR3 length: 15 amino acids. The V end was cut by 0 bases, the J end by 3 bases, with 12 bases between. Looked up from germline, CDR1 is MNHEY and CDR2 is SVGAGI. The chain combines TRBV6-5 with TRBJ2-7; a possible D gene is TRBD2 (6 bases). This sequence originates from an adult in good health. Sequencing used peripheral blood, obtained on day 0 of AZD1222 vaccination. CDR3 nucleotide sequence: TGTGCCAGCAGTTACTCCAGTGGCGGGAACTACGAGCAGTACTTC. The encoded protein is CASSYSSGGNYEQYF.